The 15 T cell receptor beta chains below come from one sample, sequenced in a study of beta chain features in type 1 diabetes. The sequenced template was cDNA made from the entire isolated RNA. Profiled with immunoSEQ multiplex PCR; TCRdb holds only in-frame clones, not every one. The sample lists hundreds of thousands of clones, 13% to 15% seen once, with about 0.027% in the top ten. Sequencing was carried out using naive CD4+ T cells from blood. These receptors came from a woman in her forties in good health.

The J gene is TRBJ2-2, the V gene TRBV5-1; the match to TRBD1 covers 8 bases. CDR1 is SGHRS and CDR2 is YFSETQ in the germline V gene. V shed 6 bases, J shed 4 bases, and the junction held 5 bases outside the gene matches. This CDR3 contains 14 residues. As DNA, the CDR3 is TGCGCCAGCACAGGGGGCGCGGGCACCGGGGAGCTGTTTTTT. Translated: CASTGGAGTGELFF.

The rearrangement joins TRBV18 to TRBJ2-1; D is unresolved. The CDR3 runs to 13 residues. The germline V and J ends were trimmed by 2 bases and 4 bases, with 6 bases remaining between them. Germline V gene data show CDR1 as KGHSH and CDR2 as LQKENI. The CDR3 DNA reads TGTGCCAGCTCACCATTCGAGTACAATGAGCAGTTCTTC. It translates to CASSPFEYNEQFF.

The sample holds a few counts of this clone. This chain uses TRBV7-9 with TRBJ2-5, with D tentatively TRBD2 (5 bases). With 4 bases removed from V and 2 bases from J, the gap between germline ends came to 17 bases. This CDR3 spans 16 amino acids. Germline lookup yields CDR1 SEHNR and CDR2 FQNEAQ (reference sequence). CDR3 sequence (DNA): TGTGCCAGCAGCTCCAGATTCAGGACGGGACAAGAGACCCAGTACTTC. Protein product: CASSSRFRTGQETQYF.

This chain connects TRBV18 to TRBJ1-2, with 9 bases that match TRBD1. This CDR3 is built from 15 residues. The V and J ends lost 4 bases and 4 bases, in that order; junction bases with no gene match: 7. Germline-derived CDR1 and CDR2 are KGHSH and LQKENI. The CDR3 spells CASSQNRGPSYGYTF. In nucleotides, the CDR3 is TGTGCCAGCTCACAGAACAGGGGGCCTTCCTATGGCTACACCTTC.

The rearrangement uses TRBV11-2 and TRBJ2-5; the match to TRBD1 covers 8 bases. The CDR3 sequence is 14 residues long. V was pared by 3 bases and J by 5 bases, with 5 bases of the junction left unmatched. CDR1 and CDR2 (germline): SGHAT, FQNNGV. The CDR3 sequence: CASSFDRGGETQYF. The CDR3 DNA reads TGTGCCAGCAGCTTCGACAGGGGTGGGGAGACCCAGTACTTC. The whole variable domain, remainder taken from reference TRBV11-2 and TRBJ2-5, is EAGVAQSPRYKIIEKRQSVAFWCNPISGHATLYWYQQILGQGPKLLIQFQNNGVVDDSQLPKDRFSAERLKGVDSTLKIQPAKLEDSAVYLCASSFDRGGETQYFGPGTRLLVL.

The chain carries TRBV18 and TRBJ1-1; 9 bases are a match to TRBD1. The CDR3 spans 15 residues. Losses at the gene ends were 3 bases for V and 0 bases for J; bases not matched to a gene: 2. Germline V lookup: CDR1 KGHSH, CDR2 LQKENI. The CDR3 nucleotides are TGTGCCAGCTCACCGGACAGGGGAATGAACACTGAAGCTTTCTTT. Encoded protein: CASSPDRGMNTEAFF.

This clone was seen only a few times. The gene calls are TRBV19 and TRBJ1-1; tentatively, D is TRBD1 (5 bases). Trimming cost V 6 bases and J 5 bases, with 19 bases left between them. Germline V gene lookup returns CDR1 LNHDA and CDR2 SQIVND (reference sequence). This CDR3 is 15 amino acids long. CDR3 bases: TGTGCCAGTAGGACACTTGCAGGGAAAGGGACTGAAGCTTTCTTT. It specifies CASRTLAGKGTEAFF.

This clone has at least ten counts. The chain carries TRBV4-3 and TRBJ2-3; maybe TRBD2 (7 bases). CDR1 and CDR2 from the germline V gene are LGHNA and YSLEER. This CDR3 spans 16 amino acids. Trimming cost V 5 bases and J 2 bases, with 17 bases left between them. Here the CDR3 DNA reads TGCGCCAGCAGCAAAAGGGGGGGCAGGGCCACAGATACGCAGTATTTT. It yields the protein CASSKRGGRATDTQYF.

The chain links TRBV5-1 to TRBJ1-4; 7 bases agree with TRBD1. Germline loops: CDR1 SGHRS, CDR2 YFSETQ. This CDR3 has 15 residues. The V gene end was trimmed by 2 bases and the J gene end by 8 bases; junction bases not matched to a gene: 9. CDR3 sequence reads: CASSFKGGEGEKLFF. For the CDR3, the DNA is TGCGCCAGCAGCTTTAAAGGGGGCGAGGGGGAAAAACTGTTTTTT.

V usage is TRBV6-5 and J usage is TRBJ1-6, with 9 bases identical to TRBD1. This CDR3 contains 14 residues. CDR1 MNHEY and CDR2 SVGAGI come from the germline V gene. J gave up 7 bases and V 7 bases, and 5 bases lay outside the gene matches. The CDR3 protein is CASTPGQGNSPLHF. CDR3 coding DNA: TGTGCCAGCACCCCGGGACAGGGCAATTCACCCCTCCACTTT.

CDR3 bases: TGCGCCAGCAGCTTGGGCGCAGGGGGCATGGACTATGGCTACACCTTC. Its translation: CASSLGAGGMDYGYTF. The chain uses TRBV5-1 and TRBJ1-2; the match to TRBD1 covers 8 bases. This CDR3 has 16 residues. Germline lookup yields CDR1 SGHRS and CDR2 YFSETQ. J lost 3 bases, V lost 0 bases, and 7 bases had no gene match.

This clone came up a few times. The chain links TRBV29-1 to TRBJ2-3, with D possibly TRBD2 on 6 matching bases. This CDR3 has 15 residues. Deletions cut 7 bases from V and 0 bases from J, with 17 bases between. The germline V gene encodes CDR1 SQVTM and CDR2 ANQGSEA. The CDR3 sequence is CSGSGERSSTDTQYF. The CDR3 bases are TGCAGCGGATCGGGAGAAAGGAGTAGCACAGATACGCAGTATTTT.

This clone appeared a few times. This chain connects TRBV5-1 to TRBJ2-3; 7 positions agree with TRBD2. J lost 2 bases, V lost 1 base, and 10 bases had no gene match. This CDR3 contains 17 residues. In germline, CDR1 is SGHRS, CDR2 YFSETQ. The CDR3 region is CASSLSSRGEITDTQYF. The CDR3 bases are TGCGCCAGCAGCTTGTCCTCCCGGGGGGAAATCACAGATACGCAGTATTTT.

Regarding this clone: Sequence at one end of the junction differs from germline and may be a read error. The chain has TRBV5-5 and TRBJ2-3; TRBD2 is a possible D gene (7 bases). CDR1 and CDR2 (germline): SGHKS, YYEKEE (reference sequence). This CDR3 has 17 amino acids. CDR3 sequence: CASILGPRGPFTDTQYF. CDR3 DNA: TGTGCCAGCATCTTGGGGCCGCGGGGGCCCTTCACAGATACGCAGTATTTT.

This clone was counted a few times. V usage is TRBV5-1 and J usage is TRBJ2-7, with 7 bases identical to TRBD1. The CDR3 totals 13 residues. Germline V gives CDR1 SGHRS, CDR2 YFSETQ. V shed 1 base and J 9 bases; nucleotides not matched to a gene: 7. CDR3 sequence: CASSLQGAGGQYF. In nucleotides, the CDR3 is TGCGCCAGCAGCTTGCAGGGAGCAGGGGGGCAGTACTTC.